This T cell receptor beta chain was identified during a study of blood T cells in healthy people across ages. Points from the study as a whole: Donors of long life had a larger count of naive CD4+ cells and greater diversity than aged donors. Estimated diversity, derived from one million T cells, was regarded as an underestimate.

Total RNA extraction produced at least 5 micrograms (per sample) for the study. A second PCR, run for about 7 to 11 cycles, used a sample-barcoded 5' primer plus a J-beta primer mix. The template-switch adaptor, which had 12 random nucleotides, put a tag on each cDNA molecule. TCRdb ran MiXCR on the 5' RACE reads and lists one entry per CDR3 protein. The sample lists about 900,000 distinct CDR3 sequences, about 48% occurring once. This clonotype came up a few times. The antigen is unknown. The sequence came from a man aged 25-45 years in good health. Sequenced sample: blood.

This CDR3 reads CATHGWGYGYTF. The CDR3 DNA reads as TGCGCCACCCACGGGTGGGGGTATGGCTACACCTTC. V usage is TRBV4-1 and J usage is TRBJ1-2, with a weak D call TRBD1 (5 bases). The V end lost 10 bases, the J end lost 5 bases, and 14 bases lay between the germline ends. From germline, CDR1 is MGHRA and CDR2 YSYEKL. The CDR3 is made up of 12 amino acids.